These T cell receptor beta chains were read from a single sample in a study of blood T cell repertoires in COVID-19. The assay was immunoSEQ multiplex PCR, and TCRdb's table has in-frame clones only and misses some. In the table there are fewer than 250,000 clones, roughly 87% of which are singletons. Sequencing input: PBMCs or T cells enriched from blood (not recorded which). These TCRs come from a woman aged 30 to 39 with acute COVID-19. Both conserved end residues are part of each CDR3. D genes are given only for firm matches. Size is stated for part of the rows, as once, few or many counts, or as a class when the clone is expanded.

V gene: TRBV7-2; J gene: TRBJ2-1; D gene: -; CDR3 length: 14; clone size: -; CDR3 protein: CASSLAGRNNEQFF; CDR3 DNA: TGTGCCAGCAGCTTAGCAGGCAGGAACAATGAGCAGTTCTTC
V gene: TRBV4-1; J gene: TRBJ2-7; D gene: TRBD2; CDR3 length: 16; clone size: -; CDR3 protein: CASSQASGGSYYEQYF; CDR3 DNA: TGCGCCAGCAGCCAGGCTAGCGGGGGTTCCTACTACGAGCAGTACTTC
V gene: TRBV2; J gene: TRBJ1-6; D gene: TRBD1; CDR3 length: 14; clone size: few; CDR3 protein: CASSYRTGNSPLHF; CDR3 DNA: TGTGCCAGCAGCTATCGGACAGGGAATTCACCCCTCCACTTT
V gene: TRBV13; J gene: TRBJ2-6; D gene: -; CDR3 length: 18; clone size: -; CDR3 protein: CASSHGLTPSSGANVLTF; CDR3 DNA: TGTGCCAGCAGCCACGGACTTACACCGAGCTCTGGGGCCAACGTCCTGACTTTC
V gene: TRBV27; J gene: TRBJ2-1; D gene: TRBD2; CDR3 length: 15; clone size: -; CDR3 protein: CASSMWGGTYNEQFF; CDR3 DNA: TGTGCCAGCAGCATGTGGGGGGGAACCTACAATGAGCAGTTCTTC
V gene: TRBV24-1; J gene: TRBJ2-1; D gene: -; CDR3 length: 14; clone size: -; CDR3 protein: CATSARGGDNEQFF; CDR3 DNA: TGTGCCACCAGTGCGCGCGGGGGCGACAATGAGCAGTTCTTC
V gene: TRBV6-2/TRBV6-3; J gene: TRBJ2-3; D gene: TRBD2; CDR3 length: 17; clone size: -; CDR3 protein: CASSYRSRGRFTDTQYF; CDR3 DNA: TGTGCCAGCAGTTACAGGTCGCGGGGGAGGTTCACAGATACGCAGTATTTT
V gene: TRBV5-1; J gene: TRBJ2-2; D gene: TRBD1; CDR3 length: 14; clone size: few; CDR3 protein: CASSADREGGELFF; CDR3 DNA: TGCGCCAGCAGCGCAGACAGGGAAGGCGGGGAGCTGTTTTTT
V gene: TRBV12-3/TRBV12-4; J gene: TRBJ1-1; D gene: -; CDR3 length: 13; clone size: -; CDR3 protein: CASSWAPNTEAFF; CDR3 DNA: TGTGCCAGCAGTTGGGCCCCGAACACTGAAGCTTTCTTT
V gene: TRBV12-5; J gene: TRBJ1-6; D gene: -; CDR3 length: 13; clone size: -; CDR3 protein: CASGPTSEGPLHF; CDR3 DNA: TGTGCTAGTGGTCCCACCTCTGAGGGACCCCTCCACTTT
V gene: TRBV5-4; J gene: TRBJ2-7; D gene: TRBD1; CDR3 length: 14; clone size: -; CDR3 protein: CASSFGTEGLEQYF; CDR3 DNA: TGTGCCAGCAGCTTCGGGACAGAGGGCCTGGAGCAGTACTTC